Listed here are 23 T cell receptor beta chains from one sample, sequenced in a study of T cell repertoires in aging, cancer and after chemotherapy. The template was genomic DNA from peripheral blood, not RNA. Multiplex touch-down PCR with TRB-A/B primers amplified rearranged V-D-J TRB sequences. TCRdb reprocessed the multiplex PCR reads with MiXCR, giving one entry per CDR3 protein. The profile shows 6,000 to 8,000 distinct CDR3 sequences, around a fifth of them singletons. Sequenced material: blood. These receptors were taken from a human donor with a blood cancer.

This clonotype rates as medium-sized. The rearrangement uses TRBV6-5 and TRBJ1-2, with D maybe TRBD1 (5 bases). The ends were cut back, 1 base at V and 2 bases at J, with 8 bases in the middle. The germline gives CDR1 MNHEY, CDR2 SVGAGI. The CDR3 is 14 amino acids. The chain's CDR3 is CASSYFRGNYGYTF. The CDR3 DNA follows: TGTGCCAGCAGTTACTTTAGGGGCAACTATGGCTACACCTTC.

Within the sample, this clonotype is medium-sized. The chain employs TRBV7-2 and TRBJ2-2, with 8 bases aligning to TRBD2. Germline V gene sequence: CDR1 SGHTA, CDR2 FQGNSA. CDR3 size: 16 residues. V lost 2 bases, J lost 4 bases, and 6 bases stayed unmatched. The CDR3 DNA sequence: TGTGCCAGCAGCTTAACGGGAGGGCCGCGCACCGGGGAGCTGTTTTTT. Amino acid sequence: CASSLTGGPRTGELFF.

This rearrangement joins TRBV18 to TRBJ2-2, with 11 bases identical to TRBD2. V shed 4 bases and J 4 bases; nucleotides not matched to a gene: 5. This CDR3 region has 16 residues. From germline, CDR1 is KGHSH and CDR2 LQKENI. The CDR3 protein is CASSLTGLAVTGELFF. Here the CDR3 DNA reads TGTGCCAGCTCACTTACGGGACTAGCGGTCACCGGGGAGCTGTTTTTT.

CDR3 loop: CASKLGLAGGQETQYF. The CDR3 nucleotides read TGCGCCAGCAAATTGGGGCTAGCGGGGGGACAAGAGACCCAGTACTTC. The V and J genes are TRBV5-1 and TRBJ2-5, with 11 bases aligning to TRBD2. Germline CDR1 and CDR2: SGHRS and YFSETQ. Trimming cost V 6 bases and J 2 bases; bases outside gene matches: 9. The CDR3 loop spans 16 amino acids.

The genes are TRBV7-6 and TRBJ1-1; 8 bases line up with TRBD1. Trimming cost V 5 bases and J 6 bases; bases outside gene matches: 17. Germline V lookup: CDR1 SGHVS, CDR2 FNYEAQ. This CDR3 spans 17 amino acids. Here the CDR3 reads CASSARVAGGAGAEAFF. The DNA of the CDR3 is TGTGCCAGCAGCGCTAGGGTAGCAGGGGGCGCAGGCGCTGAAGCTTTCTTT.

By share, this clonotype ranks as medium-sized. This chain joins TRBV12-3 or TRBV12-4 and TRBJ2-5, with TRBD1 matching 9 bases. V trimming: 3 bases; J trimming: 4 bases; junction bases outside the gene matches: 6. The CDR3 consists of 15 residues. The CDR3 coding sequence is TGTGCCAGCAGTTTCCAGCAGACAGGGGGAGAGACCCAGTACTTC. It codes for CASSFQQTGGETQYF.

This clonotype is medium-sized by share. The chain uses TRBV27 and TRBJ1-4; weak D call: TRBD1 (5 bases). Trimming shortened V by 1 base and J by 8 bases, and 23 bases separated the two germline ends. CDR1 MNHEY and CDR2 SMNVEV come from the germline V gene (reference sequence). The CDR3 has 18 residues. The CDR3, as DNA: TGTGCCAGCAGTTTATGGCGGGGCTCGGATCCCTATATGGAAAAACTGTTTTTT. Its protein is CASSLWRGSDPYMEKLFF.

This clonotype counts as medium-sized. The chain joins TRBV5-6 to TRBJ2-1; the D gene is possibly TRBD1 (5 bases). This CDR3 region has 14 residues. V was cut by 4 bases and J by 2 bases, with 10 bases left in between. The germline gives CDR1 SGHDT, CDR2 YYEEEE. CDR3 sequence (DNA): TGTGCCAGCAGCCTCCCAGGGCCCTACAATGAGCAGTTCTTC. Encoded protein: CASSLPGPYNEQFF.

This clonotype is judged medium-sized. The chain uses TRBV6-1 and TRBJ2-3; the match to TRBD2 covers 10 bases. Germline trimming cut 2 bases from V and 5 bases from J; bases unmatched to any gene: 13. The CDR3 is 18 amino acids. Per the germline V gene, CDR1 is MNHNS and CDR2 is SASEGT. Here the CDR3 reads CASSERWGSGGAVDTQYF. The CDR3 nucleotides read TGTGCCAGCAGTGAACGGTGGGGAAGCGGGGGGGCCGTAGATACGCAGTATTTT.

By share of the sample, this clonotype is medium-sized. The chain carries TRBV18 and TRBJ2-3; D call uncertain. Germline CDR1 is KGHSH and CDR2 is LQKENI. With 2 bases removed from V and 4 bases from J, the gap between germline ends came to 10 bases. This CDR3 is built from 14 residues. CDR3 residues: CASSPSPRPDTQYF. CDR3 nucleotide sequence: TGTGCCAGCTCACCAAGCCCCCGCCCAGATACGCAGTATTTT.

Only a few counts were recorded for this clonotype. The chain carries TRBV5-1 and TRBJ2-1; 8 bases map to TRBD2. The germline V gene encodes CDR1 SGHRS and CDR2 YFSETQ. The CDR3 is 15 amino acids. V shed 5 bases and J 3 bases; nucleotides not matched to a gene: 7. The CDR3: CASRRGTRIYNEQFF. In DNA form, the CDR3 reads TGCGCCAGCAGACGGGGGACTAGGATCTACAATGAGCAGTTCTTC.

This clonotype was observed a handful of times. The chain is built from TRBV7-2 and TRBJ1-2; 9 positions match TRBD1. Unmatched junction bases numbered 6, after V lost 6 bases and J lost 4 bases. Germline CDR1 SGHTA, CDR2 FQGNSA. The CDR3 extends over 14 amino acids. In nucleotides, the CDR3 is TGTGCCAGCAGGCCCGGACAGGGGAGCTATGGCTACACCTTC. Its translation: CASRPGQGSYGYTF.

The chain couples TRBV19 to TRBJ2-7, with 7 bases identical to TRBD1. CDR3 length: 16 residues. CDR1 and CDR2 (germline): LNHDA, SQIVND (reference sequence). V was pared by 0 bases and J by 4 bases, with 9 bases of the junction left unmatched. This CDR3 reads CASSIDLIRGMYEQYF. The CDR3 DNA is TGTGCCAGTAGTATAGACCTGATCAGGGGGATGTACGAGCAGTACTTC.

This clonotype is categorized as medium-sized. The chain is built from TRBV6-1 and TRBJ1-2, with 7 bases that match TRBD1. With 6 bases clipped from V and 3 bases from J, the junction kept 13 bases outside the gene matches. The germline CDR1 and CDR2 sequences are MNHNS and SASEGT. This CDR3 comprises 16 residues. DNA for the CDR3: TGTGCCAGCAGGAATGGCGGGGGGCAGGGGGACTATGGCTACACCTTC. Translation: CASRNGGGQGDYGYTF.

J is TRBJ1-1 and V is TRBV20-1; D uncertain. The CDR3 is 12 residues long. Germline CDR1 reads DFQATT; CDR2 reads SNEGSKA (reference sequence). Deletions cut 6 bases from V and 1 base from J, with 9 bases between. CDR3 in amino acids: CSAWASNTEAFF. The CDR3 DNA is TGCAGTGCATGGGCCTCGAACACTGAAGCTTTCTTT.

This clonotype turned up a few times. The gene calls are TRBV20-1 and TRBJ2-2; D is possibly TRBD1 or TRBD2 (5 bases each). V was trimmed by 5 bases and J by 1 base, leaving 8 bases between them. This CDR3 region has 13 residues. In germline, CDR1 is DFQATT, CDR2 SNEGSKA (reference sequence). DNA of the CDR3: TGCAGTGCTGGGACGGAGAACACCGGGGAGCTGTTTTTT. It specifies CSAGTENTGELFF.

The CDR3 DNA is TGTGCCTGGAGCCGAGTCCTAGCGGGGATTACCTACGAGCAGTACTTC. Protein: CAWSRVLAGITYEQYF. The gene calls are TRBV30 and TRBJ2-7; 9 positions match TRBD2. Germline CDR1 GTSNPN, CDR2 SVGIG (reference sequence). This CDR3 comprises 16 residues. The junction had 11 bases not matched to a gene; V was cut back by 3 bases and J by 2 bases. Full variable domain (rest looked up from reference TRBV30 and TRBJ2-7): SQTIHQWPATLVQPVGSPLSLECTVEGTSNPNLYWYRQAAGRGLQLLFYSVGIGQISSEVPQNLSASRPQDRQFILSSKKLLLSDSGFYLCAWSRVLAGITYEQYFGPGTRLTVT.

J is TRBJ2-3 and V is TRBV18; no clear D gene. The CDR3 length is 12 residues. The germline CDR1 and CDR2 sequences are KGHSH and LQKENI. Trimming pared 3 bases from V and 5 bases from J, leaving 6 bases between. The CDR3 nucleotides read TGTGCCAGCTCACCTTATCTAGATACGCAGTATTTT. Encoded protein: CASSPYLDTQYF.

The chain links TRBV18 to TRBJ1-3; TRBD1 matches 7 bases. The germline V gene encodes CDR1 KGHSH and CDR2 LQKENI. With V trimmed by 4 bases and J by 0 bases, 9 bases remained unmatched. The CDR3 covers 17 residues. CDR3 protein: CASSLSGQASSGNTIYF. For the CDR3, the DNA is TGTGCCAGCTCACTATCTGGACAGGCTAGCTCTGGAAACACCATATATTTT.

This clonotype counts as large. The rearrangement uses TRBV15 and TRBJ2-7; perhaps TRBD2 as D (6 bases). Germline-derived CDR1 and CDR2 are LNHNV and YYDKDF (reference sequence). The CDR3 runs to 14 residues. Trimming removed 0 bases at V and 7 bases at J, with 13 bases between. The CDR3 loop is CATSRDRGLGEQYF. The DNA for the CDR3 is TGTGCCACCAGCAGAGATCGGGGACTGGGGGAGCAGTACTTC.

This clonotype is labeled as medium-sized. The genes are TRBV6-5 and TRBJ1-2; 8 bases align to TRBD1. The CDR3 totals 15 residues. CDR1 is MNHEY, CDR2 SVGAGI, per germline. The V and J ends lost 5 bases and 4 bases, in that order; junction bases with no gene match: 9. CDR3 nucleotides: TGTGCCAGCAGTCCAACAGGGGGGGGATCCTATGGCTACACCTTC. Translated, it gives CASSPTGGGSYGYTF.

The J gene is TRBJ2-7, the V gene TRBV5-1; weak D call: TRBD1 (5 bases). Trimming left V 5 bases short and J 3 bases short, with 18 bases between. This CDR3 contains 15 residues. The V gene's germline CDR1 is SGHRS and CDR2 YFSETQ. The CDR3 sequence: CASRPDSRQFYEQYF. As DNA, the CDR3 is TGCGCCAGCAGGCCCGACAGCCGGCAGTTCTACGAGCAGTACTTC.

This clonotype qualifies as medium-sized. This chain joins TRBV5-1 and TRBJ2-3, with D hard to call. V shed 4 bases and J shed 2 bases, with 5 bases lying between them. Germline loops: CDR1 SGHRS, CDR2 YFSETQ. There are 12 residues in the CDR3. The CDR3 loop reads CASSLDTDTQYF. The CDR3 nucleotides read TGCGCCAGCAGCCTGGACACAGATACGCAGTATTTT.